Following are 17 T cell receptor beta chains from one sample sequenced in a study of CD8 T cells in Susac syndrome (dated by TCRdb to between 2017 and 2020). The library was generated by the immunoSEQ multiplex PCR assay. RNA was extracted using the RNeasy kit, and roughly 0.5 to 1 microgram was reverse transcribed with random hexamers. Through fastp at Q25 and MiXCR, TCRdb rebuilt clones from the public reads, retaining in-frame beta chains. Records with the same CDR3 protein are collapsed into one entry carrying the most frequent genes and DNA. Present in this sample are 150,000 to 200,000 distinct CDR3 sequences, 93% of which were seen just once. Together, the top ten hold around 0.13% of the sample. The sample comprised CD4+ T cells from PBMCs. Receptor source: a human donor in good health.

This clonotype was seen only once. This rearrangement joins TRBV19 to TRBJ2-7; D unresolved. CDR3 size: 14 residues. Germline V gives CDR1 LNHDA, CDR2 SQIVND (reference sequence). With 1 base removed from V and 5 bases from J, the gap between germline ends came to 12 bases. The chain's CDR3 is CASSIAGLFNEQYF. In nucleotides, the CDR3 is TGTGCCAGTAGTATAGCGGGTCTGTTTAACGAGCAGTACTTC.

V usage is TRBV7-9 and J usage is TRBJ1-2; possibly TRBD1 for D (5 bases). In germline, CDR1 is SEHNR, CDR2 FQNEAQ (reference sequence). The CDR3 covers 13 residues. The V and J ends lost 6 bases and 6 bases respectively, with 14 bases between them. The CDR3 is CASRHGTGDGYTF. The DNA for the CDR3 is TGTGCCAGCAGACACGGGACTGGCGATGGCTACACCTTC.

The V call is TRBV12-3 or TRBV12-4, the J call TRBJ1-5; D might be TRBD1 (5 bases). The CDR3 totals 16 residues. V lost 6 bases and J 8 bases, leaving 23 bases between the germline ends. The CDR3: CASSFLPGAQIKPQHF. CDR3 sequence (DNA): TGTGCCAGCAGCTTTTTGCCCGGGGCGCAGATCAAGCCCCAGCATTTT.

The rearrangement uses TRBV2 and TRBJ2-5, with 7 nucleotides matching TRBD1. The CDR3 covers 14 residues. V shed 7 bases, J shed 4 bases, and the junction held 9 bases outside the gene matches. Germline V gives CDR1 SNHLY, CDR2 FYNNEI. The CDR3 DNA sequence: TGTGCCAGCACCCGACAGGGATCAGGAGAGACCCAGTACTTC. This translates into CASTRQGSGETQYF.

The chain recombines TRBV11-2 with TRBJ1-2; 8 bases line up with TRBD1. V trimming: 5 bases; J trimming: 4 bases; junction bases outside the gene matches: 9. Germline lookup yields CDR1 SGHAT and CDR2 FQNNGV. The CDR3 runs 15 residues. The CDR3 here is CASSTGTGGVYGYTF. For the CDR3, the DNA is TGTGCCAGCAGCACAGGGACAGGTGGAGTCTATGGCTACACCTTC.

The chain couples TRBV12-3 or TRBV12-4 to TRBJ2-7; possible D gene TRBD2, 5 bases. With 5 bases removed from V and 3 bases from J, the gap between germline ends came to 8 bases. This CDR3 has 12 amino acids. In DNA, the CDR3 is TGTGCCAGCAGTAGGGAGCGCTACGAGCAGTACTTC. Protein product: CASSRERYEQYF.

As DNA, the CDR3 is TGCGCCAGCAGCTTGGGTGGCCCAGAGACCCAGTACTTC. It yields the protein CASSLGGPETQYF. J is TRBJ2-5 and V is TRBV5-1; unclear D gene. Trimming took 0 bases from V and 4 from J, leaving 7 bases between them. The CDR3 runs 13 residues. CDR1 SGHRS and CDR2 YFSETQ come from the germline V gene.

The chain links TRBV2 to TRBJ2-7; no reliable D call. Trimming left V 8 bases short and J 6 bases short, with 29 bases between. This CDR3 comprises 17 residues. Per the germline V gene, CDR1 is SNHLY and CDR2 is FYNNEI. In nucleotides, the CDR3 is TGTGCCAGCCTCAGAACCCTGACCGGGTCCGTGTCTGGCGAGCAGTACTTC. It encodes CASLRTLTGSVSGEQYF.

The chain combines TRBV7-9 with TRBJ1-2, with 9 bases that match TRBD1. The germline V gene has CDR1 SEHNR and CDR2 FQNEAQ (reference sequence). This CDR3 is 13 amino acids long. J was trimmed by 7 bases and V by 5 bases; bases with no gene match: 5. The CDR3 protein is CASSHGTGSGYTF. In DNA, the CDR3 is TGTGCCAGCAGCCACGGGACAGGGAGTGGCTACACCTTC. The full variable domain, in which reference TRBV7-9 and TRBJ1-2 provide the parts outside the CDR3, is DTGVSQNPRHKITKRGQNVTFRCDPISEHNRLYWYRQTLGQGPEFLTYFQNEAQLEKSRLLSDRFSAERPKGSFSTLEIQRTEQGDSAMYLCASSHGTGSGYTFGSGTRLTVV.

The V call is TRBV3-1, the J call TRBJ2-3; D is undetermined. CDR1 is LGHDT and CDR2 is YNNKEL in the germline V gene (reference sequence). CDR3 length: 14 residues. V was trimmed by 3 bases and J by 4 bases, leaving 11 bases between them. The CDR3 bases are TGTGCCAGCAGCCAGTCAGGATTAGCAGATACGCAGTATTTT. Its translation: CASSQSGLADTQYF.

The chain recombines TRBV30 with TRBJ1-5; D unclear. Trimming shortened V by 5 bases and J by 0 bases, and 8 bases separated the two germline ends. This CDR3 has 13 residues. Germline values: CDR1 GTSNPN, CDR2 SVGIG (reference sequence). The CDR3 bases are TGTGCCTGGGCACTAAATAGCAATCAGCCCCAGCATTTT. Translation gives CAWALNSNQPQHF. Using reference TRBV30 and TRBJ1-5 for the parts outside the CDR3, the full variable domain is SQTIHQWPATLVQPVGSPLSLECTVEGTSNPNLYWYRQAAGRGLQLLFYSVGIGQISSEVPQNLSASRPQDRQFILSSKKLLLSDSGFYLCAWALNSNQPQHFGDGTRLSIL.

The V and J genes are TRBV2 and TRBJ2-7; TRBD1 or TRBD2 may be the D gene (5 bases each). Trimming took off 4 bases at V and 0 bases at J, with 16 bases between the two ends. CDR3 size: 16 residues. Germline values: CDR1 SNHLY, CDR2 FYNNEI. The CDR3 here is CASSAQGPAASYEQYF. For the CDR3, the DNA is TGTGCCAGCAGTGCGCAGGGCCCAGCGGCCTCCTACGAGCAGTACTTC.

The chain is built from TRBV5-4 and TRBJ2-3; the match to TRBD1 covers 8 bases. Trimming removed 4 bases from V and 4 bases from J; junction bases left unmatched: 11. CDR3 length: 16 residues. Germline assignment: CDR1 SGHNT and CDR2 YYREEE (reference sequence). CDR3: CASSPSTSRGPDTQYF. The CDR3 DNA is TGTGCCAGCAGCCCCTCAACCTCCAGGGGGCCAGATACGCAGTATTTT.

V gene TRBV7-9 combines with J gene TRBJ2-1; D unresolved. CDR1 and CDR2 from the germline V gene are SEHNR and FQNEAQ (reference sequence). This CDR3 has 16 amino acids. The V gene lost 5 bases and the J gene lost 0 bases, with 14 bases spanning the gap. As DNA, the CDR3 is TGTGCCAGCAGCAGCCCAGACTCCCCCTCCTACAATGAGCAGTTCTTC. Amino acid sequence: CASSSPDSPSYNEQFF.

V and J are TRBV29-1 and TRBJ1-1; weak D call: TRBD1 (6 bases). The V end lost 7 bases, the J end lost 3 bases, and 12 bases lay between the germline ends. This CDR3 region has 12 residues. From germline, CDR1 is SQVTM and CDR2 ANQGSEA. CDR3 loop: CSAGDPDTEAFF. The CDR3 DNA sequence: TGCAGCGCAGGGGACCCGGACACTGAAGCTTTCTTT.

The chain has TRBV12-5 and TRBJ1-5; D may be TRBD1 (6 bases). The length of the CDR3 is 12 residues. V was shortened by 6 bases and J by 9 bases, with 12 bases between the two germline ends. Germline CDR1 reads LGHNT; CDR2 reads FRNRAP. The CDR3 bases are TGTGCTAGTGGCCCCTCGACAGGGCCCCAGCATTTT. Translated: CASGPSTGPQHF. Full variable domain (rest looked up from reference TRBV12-5 and TRBJ1-5): DARVTQTPRHKVTEMGQEVTMRCQPILGHNTVFWYRQTMMQGLELLAYFRNRAPLDDSGMPKDRFSAEMPDATLATLKIQPSEPRDSAVYFCASGPSTGPQHFGDGTRLSIL.

The CDR3 bases are TGCGCCAGCTTTAGCGGGGAAGAGACCCAGTACTTC. It specifies CASFSGEETQYF. This chain joins TRBV10-2 and TRBJ2-5; TRBD2 matches at 8 bases. Losses at the gene ends were 8 bases for V and 3 bases for J; bases not matched to a gene: 2. Germline CDR1 WSHSY, CDR2 SAAADI. The CDR3 runs 12 residues.